This is a list of T cell receptor beta chains from one sample in a study of blood T cell repertoires in COVID-19. TCRdb's table, derived via immunoSEQ multiplex PCR, lists solely in-frame clones and lacks some. The table lists 130,000 or so clones, 85% to 90% of them singletons, with around 8.5% in the top ten. The sequenced sample was peripheral blood. The source of these receptors is a woman aged 55-70 years with acute or convalescent COVID-19. The CDR3 runs from the conserved cysteine through the conserved F or W.

>17|TRBV25-1|TRBJ2-6
CASSPPGGEEGANVLTF
>15|TRBV6-5|TRBJ2-2
CASSSGGGVTGELFF
>14|TRBV30|TRBJ1-1
CAWMETEIFTEAFF
>15|TRBV10-1|TRBJ1-5
CASSGRTGVDQPQHF
>13|TRBV7-3|TRBJ1-1
CASSLAGNTEAFF
>18|TRBV6-6|TRBJ2-6
CASSPLTGGAPGANVLTF
>15|TRBV28|TRBJ1-6
CASSLRDRGVSPLHF
>17|TRBV11-2|TRBJ1-6
CAISPNRGTVNNSPLHF
>16|TRBV30|TRBJ2-2
CAWSVPSGGAPGELFF
>14|TRBV3-1/TRBV3-2|TRBJ2-6
CASSQRSGANVLTF
>14|TRBV7-9|TRBJ1-2
CAAPAVNSLYGYTF
>15|TRBV12-5|TRBJ1-4
CASGLVLGKSEKLFF
>14|TRBV9|TRBJ1-2
CASSDQGEYNGYTF
>15|TRBV6-2/TRBV6-3|TRBJ2-7
CASSYSRGAFYEQYF
>16|TRBV28|TRBJ2-1
CASSLLRGGLVNEQFF
>15|TRBV7-2|TRBJ1-1
CASSLDQRRNTEAFF
>13|TRBV18|TRBJ2-7
CASSGTGAYEQYF
>14|TRBV5-6|TRBJ2-7
CASSASQGVYEQYF
>12|TRBV12-3/TRBV12-4|TRBJ1-1
CASKGVNTEAFF